The T cell receptor (beta chain) described here comes from a study of blood T cell repertoires in COVID-19. V lost 1 base to trimming and J lost 4 bases, with 17 bases between them. The CDR3 consists of 16 residues. CDR1 and CDR2 (germline): PRHDT, FYEKMQ (reference sequence). The data were produced by immunoSEQ multiplex PCR, yet TCRdb's version contains in-frame clones alone and is incomplete. Of around 150,000 clones in the sample, roughly four fifths were seen once. The V call is TRBV13, the J call TRBJ2-7; a weak D match, TRBD1 (5 bases). This TCR came from a man aged 50-60 years who had recovered from COVID-19. The sample consisted of PBMCs or T cells enriched from blood (not recorded which). For the CDR3, the DNA is TGTGCCAGCAGCTTAGTTGCGGCAGGGCTACGTTACGAGCAGTACTTC. It codes for CASSLVAAGLRYEQYF.